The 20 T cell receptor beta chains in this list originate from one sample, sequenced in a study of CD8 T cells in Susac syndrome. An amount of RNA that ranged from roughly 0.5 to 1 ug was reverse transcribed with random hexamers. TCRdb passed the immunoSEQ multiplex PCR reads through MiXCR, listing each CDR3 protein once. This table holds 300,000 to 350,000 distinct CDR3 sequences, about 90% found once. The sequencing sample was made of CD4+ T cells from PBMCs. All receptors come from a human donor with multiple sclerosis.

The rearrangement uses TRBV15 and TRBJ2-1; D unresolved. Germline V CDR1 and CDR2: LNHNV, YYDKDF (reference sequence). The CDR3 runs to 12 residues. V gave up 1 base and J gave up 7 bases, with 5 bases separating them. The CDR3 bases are TGTGCCACCAGCAGAGCTGGGAATGAGCAGTTCTTC. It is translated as CATSRAGNEQFF. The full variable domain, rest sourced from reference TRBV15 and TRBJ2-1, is DAMVIQNPRYQVTQFGKPVTLSCSQTLNHNVMYWYQQKSSQAPKLLFHYYDKDFNNEADTPDNFQSRRPNTSFCFLDIRSPGLGDTAMYLCATSRAGNEQFFGPGTRLTVL.

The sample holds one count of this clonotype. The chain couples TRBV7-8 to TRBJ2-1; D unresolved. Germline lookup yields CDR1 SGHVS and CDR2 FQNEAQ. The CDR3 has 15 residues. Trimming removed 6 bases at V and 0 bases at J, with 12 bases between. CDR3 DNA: TGTGCCAGCAGTCCAAGACGGTTCTCCTACAATGAGCAGTTCTTC. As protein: CASSPRRFSYNEQFF.

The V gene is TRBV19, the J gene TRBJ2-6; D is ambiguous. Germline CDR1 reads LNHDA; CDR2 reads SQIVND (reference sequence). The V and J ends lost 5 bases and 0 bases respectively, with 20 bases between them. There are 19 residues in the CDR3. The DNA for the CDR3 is TGTGCCAGTAGTCCCTGGAGCAGGTTCTCCGTCTCTGGGGCCAACGTCCTGACTTTC. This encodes CASSPWSRFSVSGANVLTF.

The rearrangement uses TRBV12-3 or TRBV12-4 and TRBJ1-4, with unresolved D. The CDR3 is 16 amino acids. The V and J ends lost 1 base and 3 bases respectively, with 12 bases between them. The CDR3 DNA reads TGTGCCAGCAGTTTAGGACGGGGAACCTCTAATGAAAAACTGTTTTTT. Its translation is CASSLGRGTSNEKLFF.

The CDR3 reads CASSLEWTSVTQETQYF. The CDR3 region has the DNA TGTGCCAGCAGCTTGGAATGGACTAGCGTAACACAAGAGACCCAGTACTTC. The chain is built from TRBV5-8 and TRBJ2-5; the match to TRBD2 covers 9 bases. CDR3 length: 17 amino acids. The V gene's germline CDR1 is SGHTS and CDR2 YDEGEE. The V and J ends lost 0 bases and 2 bases, in that order; junction bases with no gene match: 8.

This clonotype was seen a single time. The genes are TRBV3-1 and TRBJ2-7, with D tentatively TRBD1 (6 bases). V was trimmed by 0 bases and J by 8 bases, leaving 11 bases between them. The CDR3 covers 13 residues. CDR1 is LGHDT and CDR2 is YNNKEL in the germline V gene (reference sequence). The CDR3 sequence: CASSQESRGKQYF. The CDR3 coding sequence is TGTGCCAGCAGCCAAGAAAGCAGGGGTAAGCAGTACTTC.

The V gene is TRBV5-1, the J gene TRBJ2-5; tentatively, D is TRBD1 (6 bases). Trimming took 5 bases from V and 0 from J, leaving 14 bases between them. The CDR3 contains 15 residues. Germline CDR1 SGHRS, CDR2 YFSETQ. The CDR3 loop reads CASSPTGQHQETQYF. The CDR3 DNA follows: TGCGCCAGCAGTCCCACCGGACAGCACCAAGAGACCCAGTACTTC.

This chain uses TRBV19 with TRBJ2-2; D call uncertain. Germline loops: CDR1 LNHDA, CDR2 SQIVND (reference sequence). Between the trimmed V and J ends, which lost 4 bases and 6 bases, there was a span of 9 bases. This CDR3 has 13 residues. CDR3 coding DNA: TGTGCCAGTAGTACGCCGGTGGCCGGGGAGCTGTTTTTT. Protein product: CASSTPVAGELFF.

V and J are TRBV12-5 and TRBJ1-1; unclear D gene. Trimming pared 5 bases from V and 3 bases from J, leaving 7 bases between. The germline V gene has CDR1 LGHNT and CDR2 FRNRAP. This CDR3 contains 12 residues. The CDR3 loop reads CASGGVYTEAFF. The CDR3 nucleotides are TGTGCTAGTGGTGGGGTATACACTGAAGCTTTCTTT.

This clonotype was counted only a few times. This CDR3 is CASSLAGVNTEAFF. DNA for the CDR3: TGTGCCAGCAGTTTAGCGGGTGTGAACACTGAAGCTTTCTTT. The chain employs TRBV12-3 or TRBV12-4 and TRBJ1-1; D gene uncertain. The CDR3 totals 14 residues. Trimming pared 0 bases from V and 0 bases from J, leaving 5 bases between.

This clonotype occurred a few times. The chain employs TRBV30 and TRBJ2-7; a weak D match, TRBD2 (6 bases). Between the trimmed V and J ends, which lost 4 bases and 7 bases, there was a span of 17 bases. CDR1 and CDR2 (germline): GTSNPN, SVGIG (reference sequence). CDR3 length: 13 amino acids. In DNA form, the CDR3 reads TGTGCCTGGACCCATTCAACCGGGGGAGAGCAGTACTTC. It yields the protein CAWTHSTGGEQYF.

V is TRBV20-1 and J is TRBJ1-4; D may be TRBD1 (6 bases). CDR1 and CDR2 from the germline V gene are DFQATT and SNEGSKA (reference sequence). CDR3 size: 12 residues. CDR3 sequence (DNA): TGCAGCCGGGGGGGCATGGGTGAAAAACTGTTTTTT. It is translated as CSRGGMGEKLFF.

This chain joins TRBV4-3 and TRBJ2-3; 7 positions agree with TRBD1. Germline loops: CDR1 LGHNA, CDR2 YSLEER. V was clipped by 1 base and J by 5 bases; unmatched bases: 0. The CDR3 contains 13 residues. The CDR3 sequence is CASSQGQGDTQYF. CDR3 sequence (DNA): TGCGCCAGCAGCCAAGGACAGGGAGATACGCAGTATTTT.

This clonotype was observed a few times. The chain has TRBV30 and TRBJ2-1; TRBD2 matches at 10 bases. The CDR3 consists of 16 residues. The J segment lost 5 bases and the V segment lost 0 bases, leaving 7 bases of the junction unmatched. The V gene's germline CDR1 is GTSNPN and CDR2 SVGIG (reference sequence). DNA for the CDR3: TGTGCCTGGAGTGTACCCCTAGCGGGGGTGAACAATGAGCAGTTCTTC. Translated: CAWSVPLAGVNNEQFF.

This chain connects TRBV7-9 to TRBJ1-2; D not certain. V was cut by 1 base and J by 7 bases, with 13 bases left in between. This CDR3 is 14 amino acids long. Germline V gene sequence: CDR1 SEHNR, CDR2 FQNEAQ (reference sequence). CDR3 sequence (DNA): TGTGCCAGCAGCTTAGTATCAGGTCTCCGTGGCTACACCTTC. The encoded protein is CASSLVSGLRGYTF.

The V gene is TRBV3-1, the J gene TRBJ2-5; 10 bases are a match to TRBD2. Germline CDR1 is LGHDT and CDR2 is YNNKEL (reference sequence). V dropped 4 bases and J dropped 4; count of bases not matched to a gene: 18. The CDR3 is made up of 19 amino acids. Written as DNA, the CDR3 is TGTGCCAGCAGCCCCACTTATCTAACCGGGACTAGCGCCGGAGAGACCCAGTACTTC. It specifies CASSPTYLTGTSAGETQYF.

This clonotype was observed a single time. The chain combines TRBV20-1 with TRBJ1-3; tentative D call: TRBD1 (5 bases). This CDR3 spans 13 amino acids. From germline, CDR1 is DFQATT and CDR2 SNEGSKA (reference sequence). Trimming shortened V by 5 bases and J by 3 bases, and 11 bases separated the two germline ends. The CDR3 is CSASSGNGNTIYF. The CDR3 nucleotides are TGCAGTGCTTCTTCAGGGAATGGAAACACCATATATTTT.

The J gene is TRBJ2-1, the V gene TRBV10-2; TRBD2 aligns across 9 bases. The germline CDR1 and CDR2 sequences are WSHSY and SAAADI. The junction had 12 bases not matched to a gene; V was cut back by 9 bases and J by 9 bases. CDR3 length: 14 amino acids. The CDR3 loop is CASRGAGGGREQFF. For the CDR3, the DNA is TGCGCCAGTCGAGGAGCGGGGGGTGGTCGTGAGCAGTTCTTC.

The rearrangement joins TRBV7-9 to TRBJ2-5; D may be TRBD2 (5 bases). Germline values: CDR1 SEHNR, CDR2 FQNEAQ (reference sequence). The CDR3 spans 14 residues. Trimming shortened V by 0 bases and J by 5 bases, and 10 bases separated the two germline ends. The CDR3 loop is CASSLAASRETQYF. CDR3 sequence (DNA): TGTGCCAGCAGCTTAGCGGCTAGCCGTGAGACCCAGTACTTC.

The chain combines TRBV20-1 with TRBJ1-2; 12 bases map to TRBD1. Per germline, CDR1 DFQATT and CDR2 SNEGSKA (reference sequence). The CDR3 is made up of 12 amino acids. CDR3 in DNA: TGCAGCGGGACAGGGGGCTTTTATGGCTACACCTTC. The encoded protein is CSGTGGFYGYTF.